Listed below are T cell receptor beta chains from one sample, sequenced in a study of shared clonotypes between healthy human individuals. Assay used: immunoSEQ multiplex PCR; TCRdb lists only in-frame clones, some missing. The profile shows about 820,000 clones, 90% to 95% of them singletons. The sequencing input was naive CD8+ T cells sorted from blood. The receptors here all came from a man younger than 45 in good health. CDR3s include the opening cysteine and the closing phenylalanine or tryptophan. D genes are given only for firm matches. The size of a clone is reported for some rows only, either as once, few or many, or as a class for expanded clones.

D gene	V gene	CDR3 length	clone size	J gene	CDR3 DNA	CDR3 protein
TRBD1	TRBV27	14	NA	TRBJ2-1	TGTGCCAGCAGCCAGACAACAGGGGGTCATGAGCAGTTCTTC	CASSQTTGGHEQFF
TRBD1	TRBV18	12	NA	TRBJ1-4	TGTGCCAGCTCATCTACAGGGGGGAAACTGTTTTTT	CASSSTGGKLFF
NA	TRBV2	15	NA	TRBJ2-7	TGTGCCAGCAGCGACACCCACAGGGCAAACTACGAGCAGTACTTC	CASSDTHRANYEQYF
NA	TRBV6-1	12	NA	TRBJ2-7	TGTGCCAGCAGTGAACAGCCCTACGAGCAGTACTTC	CASSEQPYEQYF
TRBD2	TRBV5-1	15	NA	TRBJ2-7	TGCGCCAGCAGTTACGGGACTAGCGGGTTATACGAGCAGTACTTC	CASSYGTSGLYEQYF
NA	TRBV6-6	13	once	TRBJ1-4	TGTGCCAGCAGTTATTTAACGGGTGAAAAACTGTTTTTT	CASSYLTGEKLFF
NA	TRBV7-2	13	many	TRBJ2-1	TGTGCCAGCAGCCTTCCCAGCAACAATGAGCAGTTCTTC	CASSLPSNNEQFF
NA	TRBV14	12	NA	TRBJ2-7	TGTGCCAGCAGCCAAGATGGATACGAGCAGTACTTC	CASSQDGYEQYF
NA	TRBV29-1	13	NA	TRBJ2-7	TGCAGCGTGTTCGGAGTCGGAGATTACGAGCAGTACTTC	CSVFGVGDYEQYF
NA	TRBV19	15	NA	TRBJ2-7	TGTGCCAGTAGTACCTACACAACTACGGCCGACGAGCAGTACTTC	CASSTYTTTADEQYF
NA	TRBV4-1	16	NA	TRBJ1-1	TGCGCCAGCAGCCCCGCAGCCCAGGGGTGGGACACTGAAGCTTTCTTT	CASSPAAQGWDTEAFF
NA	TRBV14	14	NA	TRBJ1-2	TGTGCCAGCAGCCAAGGGTCTCTATGGGAAGGCTACACCTTC	CASSQGSLWEGYTF
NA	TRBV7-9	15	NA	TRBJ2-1	TGTGCCAGCAGCCCCCACCCCACCGACTACAATGAGCAGTTCTTC	CASSPHPTDYNEQFF
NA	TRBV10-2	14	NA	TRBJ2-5	TGCGCCACCAGGTGGGGGGCCCCACGGGAGACCCAGTACTTC	CATRWGAPRETQYF
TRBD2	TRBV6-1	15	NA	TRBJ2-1	TGTGCCAGCAGTGAACTAGCGGGAATGTACAATGAGCAGTTCTTC	CASSELAGMYNEQFF
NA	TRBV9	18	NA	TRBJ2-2	TGTGCCAGCAGCGTAGCCGGAGCGGGTGGGGGTAACACCGGGGAGCTGTTTTTT	CASSVAGAGGGNTGELFF
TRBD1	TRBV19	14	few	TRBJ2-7	TGTGCCAGTAGTATAGGGGACAGCCCCTACGAGCAGTACTTC	CASSIGDSPYEQYF
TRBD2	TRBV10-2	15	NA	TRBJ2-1	TGCGCCAGCAGGGGGACTAGCGGGCCCTACAATGAGCAGTTCTTC	CASRGTSGPYNEQFF
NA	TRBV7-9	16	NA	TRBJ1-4	TGTGCCAGCAGCTTAGTGGAATCAGATGTTAATGAAAAACTGTTTTTT	CASSLVESDVNEKLFF
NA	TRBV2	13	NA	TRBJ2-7	TGTGCCAGCAGAGCAGTGGGGGGTTACGAGCAGTACTTC	CASRAVGGYEQYF
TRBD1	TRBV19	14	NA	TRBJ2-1	TGTGCCAGTAGTACAGGACAGGGTTACAATGAGCAGTTCTTC	CASSTGQGYNEQFF
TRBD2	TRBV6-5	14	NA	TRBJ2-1	TGTGCCAGCAGTTACTCCGGGACTACGCTTGAGCAGTTCTTC	CASSYSGTTLEQFF
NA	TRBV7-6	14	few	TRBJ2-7	TGTGCCAGCAGCTTATGGGGCAGCTCCTACGAGCAGTACTTC	CASSLWGSSYEQYF
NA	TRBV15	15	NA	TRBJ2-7	TGTGCCACCAGCAGAGATAAGAGACAAGACTACGAGCAGTACTTC	CATSRDKRQDYEQYF
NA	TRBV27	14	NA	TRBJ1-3	TGTGCCAGCAGACGCTGGGGGCTCGGAAACACCATATATTTT	CASRRWGLGNTIYF
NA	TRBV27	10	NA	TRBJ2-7	TGTGCCAGCGGAAAATACGAGCAGTACTTC	CASGKYEQYF
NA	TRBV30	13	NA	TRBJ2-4	TGTGCCTGGGGGAATGTACAGGGCCTAAATCAGTACTTC	CAWGNVQGLNQYF